Shown below are 27 T cell receptor delta chains from a single sample sequenced in a study of gamma-delta chains in newborns, infants, children. TCRdb reanalysed the reads via CATT. Of 3,000 to 3,500 delta-chain clones in the sample, under 0.35% were seen once. Input material: blood. All receptors come from a child who was a newborn, infant or young child, either healthy, febrile or measles-vaccinated (not recorded which).

This clone was counted a few times. Since a far larger clone is one base different, this is likely a read error. The same CDR3 also results from other DNA sequences found in this sample. The chain links TRDV2 to TRDJ3; a weak D match, TRDD3 (5 bases). This CDR3 region has 18 residues. Germline V gene lookup returns CDR1 GEAIGNYY and CDR2 EKD. CDR3 bases: TGCGCCTGTGACACCAAACTGGAGAGCTCCTGGGACACCCGACAGATGTTTTTC. This gives the protein CACDTKLESSWDTRQMFF.

As to this clone: This likely stems from a read error, as it lies one base from a far larger clone. This sample also contains other DNA sequences that code for the same CDR3. The chain couples TRDV2 to TRDJ3, with D tentatively TRDD3 (5 bases). V was cut by 7 bases and J by 0 bases, with 21 bases left in between. The CDR3 sequence is 19 residues long. Germline V lookup: CDR1 GEAIGNYY, CDR2 EKD. This chain's CDR3 is CACDPPRGVSSWDTRQMFF. The CDR3 DNA reads TGTGCCTGCGACCCTCCCCGGGGGGTGAGCTCCTGGGACACCCGACAGATGTTTTTC.

Turning to this clone: A far bigger clonotype differs at one base, so this is likely a read error. The same CDR3 can be traced to other DNA sequences in this sample. The rearrangement uses TRDV2 and TRDJ3; TRDD3 is a possible D gene (5 bases). V lost 1 base, J lost 0 bases, and 12 bases lay in between. The CDR3 has 18 residues. The V gene's germline CDR1 is GEAIGNYY and CDR2 EKD. For the CDR3, the DNA is TGTGCCTGTGACACTTGGGGACCCAGCTCCTGGGACACCCGACAGATGTTTTTC. This codes for CACDTWGPSSWDTRQMFF.

This clone showed up just a few times. A far larger clone lies a single base away; this is likely a read error. This chain joins TRDV1 and TRDJ2; 12 bases line up with TRDD3. CDR1 TSWWSYY and CDR2 QGS come from the germline V gene. This CDR3 has 19 residues. Here the CDR3 reads CALGEVKFPGGYATTQLFF. In DNA, the CDR3 is TGTGCTCTTGGGGAAGTGAAATTTCCTGGGGGATACGCGACAACACAACTCTTCTTT.

A note on this clone: A far more abundant clone sits one base away, making this likely a read error. Other DNA sequences within the sample encode an identical CDR3. For the CDR3, the DNA is TGTGCCTGTGACTTTATAAGGGGTGATAAACTCATCTTT. It codes for CACDFIRGDKLIF. The V gene is TRDV2, the J gene TRDJ1; D ambiguous. Germline CDR1 GEAIGNYY, CDR2 EKD. V was clipped by 3 bases and J by 5 bases, with 12 bases between them. The CDR3 has 13 amino acids.

This clone was detected only a few times. A far bigger clonotype differs at one base, so this is likely a read error. The same CDR3 is also encoded by other DNA sequences in this sample. The V and J genes are TRDV2 and TRDJ3; D may be TRDD3 (6 bases). Per the germline V gene, CDR1 is GEAIGNYY and CDR2 is EKD. This CDR3 has 18 residues. This CDR3 is CACDTWGSSSWDTRQMFF. As DNA, the CDR3 is TGTGCTTGTGACACCTGGGGATCAAGCTCCTGGGACACCCGACAGATGTTTTTC.

The sample holds a few counts of this clone. With only one base between it and a far larger clone, this is likely a read error. Different DNA sequences within this sample yield the same CDR3. V is TRDV2 and J is TRDJ2; 12 bases fit TRDD3. V shed 1 base and J 7 bases; nucleotides not matched to a gene: 12. Per germline, CDR1 GEAIGNYY and CDR2 EKD. The CDR3 covers 18 residues. The CDR3 region is CACDTGLGTGGYLAQLFF. CDR3 bases: TGTGCCTGTGACACTGGGTTGGGGACTGGGGGATACCTAGCACAACTCTTCTTT.

In this sample, this clone turned up a few times. This likely came from a read error, as a far larger clone is one base away. Other DNA sequences within the sample encode an identical CDR3. The rearrangement uses TRDV2 and TRDJ3; 8 bases map to TRDD3. This CDR3 comprises 18 residues. Germline CDR1 reads GEAIGNYY; CDR2 reads EKD. In DNA, the CDR3 is TGTGCCTGTGACATACTGGGGGCTACCTCCTGGGACACCCGGCAGATGTTTTTC. This codes for CACDILGATSWDTRQMFF.

Only a few counts were recorded for this clone. This likely reflects a read error, since a far larger clone is one base away. Different DNA sequences within this sample yield the same CDR3. The J gene is TRDJ3, the V gene TRAV29/DV5; 11 nucleotides match TRDD3. CDR1 is NSMFDY, CDR2 ISSIKDK, per germline. This CDR3 has 16 amino acids. CDR3 DNA: TGTGCAGCAACTGGGGGATACTCCTGGGACACCCGGCAGATGTTTTTC. Residues: CAATGGYSWDTRQMFF.

This clone was observed a handful of times. The junction differs from germline at one of its ends, possibly a read error. Other DNA sequences from this sample encode an identical CDR3 as well. This chain links TRDV2 with TRDJ3; 10 bases are a match to TRDD3. Germline loops: CDR1 GEAIGNYY, CDR2 EKD. The CDR3 spans 20 residues. CDR3 in DNA: TGTGCCTGTGACACCGTACTGGGGGATCAGGGTGCGTGGGACACCCGACAGATGTTCTTC. The encoded protein is CACDTVLGDQGAWDTRQMFF.

This clone was observed a few times. Since a far larger clone is one base different, this is likely a read error. Additional DNA sequences in this sample encode the identical CDR3. The CDR3 DNA follows: TGTGCTCTTGGGGAAGTGAAATTTCCTGGGGGATACGCGACAGCGCAACTCTTCTTT. It yields the protein CALGEVKFPGGYATAQLFF. The rearrangement links TRDV1 to TRDJ2, with 12 bases aligning to TRDD3. The CDR3 is made up of 19 amino acids. CDR1 TSWWSYY and CDR2 QGS come from the germline V gene.

With respect to this clone: TCRdb pairs this DNA with a much larger clone's protein that differs at residue 12, likely a read error; the protein shown was translated from the DNA. The gene calls are TRDV2 and TRDJ3; TRDD3 is a possible D gene (6 bases). CDR1 and CDR2 (germline): GEAIGNYY, EKD. The CDR3 is 17 amino acids. The CDR3 bases are TGTGCCTGTGACACCGAGGAGGAGAACTGGGACGCCCGACAGATGTTTTTC. Residues: CACDTEEENWDARQMFF.

Remarks on this clone: The protein held in TCRdb is that of a much larger clone and does not match this DNA's translation at residue 6, likely because of a read error; the protein shown is translated from the DNA. The chain uses TRDV2 and TRDJ3; 12 bases map to TRDD3. V lost 2 bases to trimming and J lost 2 bases; unmatched junction nucleotides: 3. Germline V lookup: CDR1 GEAIGNYY, CDR2 EKD. The CDR3 consists of 18 residues. The DNA for the CDR3 is TGTGCCTGTGACAACGCTGGGGGATACGCCTGGGACACCCGACAGATGTTTTTC. Translation: CACDNAGGYAWDTRQMFF.

On this clone: The protein in TCRdb stems from a much larger clone and differs at residue 6 from this DNA's translation, likely a read error; here the protein is translated from the DNA. V is TRDV2 and J is TRDJ3; possible D gene TRDD3, 6 bases. V was cut by 2 bases and J by 2 bases, with 12 bases left in between. The CDR3 has 17 amino acids. Germline CDR1 reads GEAIGNYY; CDR2 reads EKD. The CDR3 nucleotides read TGTGCCTGTGACAGGCCGGGGGACCCCTGGGACACCCGACAGATGTTTTTC. It specifies CACDRPGDPWDTRQMFF.

This clone is deemed medium-sized. This chain links TRDV2 with TRDJ3; TRDD3 agrees at 8 bases. J gave up 0 bases and V 0 bases, and 6 bases lay outside the gene matches. This CDR3 has 19 amino acids. Germline values: CDR1 GEAIGNYY, CDR2 EKD. CDR3: CACDTGLGVFSWDTRQMFF. In DNA, the CDR3 is TGTGCCTGTGACACCGGACTGGGGGTATTCTCCTGGGACACCCGACAGATGTTTTTC.

A remark on this clone: For this DNA, TCRdb reports the protein of a much larger clone, which diverges at residue 7, most likely from a read error; the protein presented here is translated directly from the DNA. This chain joins TRDV2 and TRDJ2; D possibly corresponds to TRDD3 (6 bases). This CDR3 is built from 18 residues. V was clipped by 0 bases and J by 0 bases, with 16 bases between them. Germline V gene lookup returns CDR1 GEAIGNYY and CDR2 EKD. The CDR3 reads CACDTMAGVPALTAQLFF. The CDR3 DNA sequence: TGTGCCTGTGACACCATGGCTGGGGTCCCTGCTTTGACAGCACAACTCTTCTTT.

A remark on this clone: With a far larger clone one base away, a read error is the likely cause. Other DNA sequences in the same sample also yield this CDR3. The chain is built from TRDV2 and TRDJ1, with 8 nucleotides matching TRDD3. In germline, CDR1 is GEAIGNYY, CDR2 EKD. The CDR3 runs to 18 residues. The chain's CDR3 is CACDAMWKLGAYTDKLIF. Here the CDR3 DNA reads TGTGCCTGTGACGCCATGTGGAAACTGGGGGCTTACACCGATAAGCTCATCTTT.

Of note for this clone: Translating this DNA gives a protein that differs at residue 6 from the TCRdb one, which belongs to a much larger clone; a read error is likely, and the protein shown is this translation. The chain has TRDV2 and TRDJ3, with D possibly matching TRDD3 (5 bases). This CDR3 region has 20 residues. The germline V gene encodes CDR1 GEAIGNYY and CDR2 EKD. Trimming shortened V by 2 bases and J by 0 bases, and 19 bases separated the two germline ends. The CDR3 DNA reads as TGTGCCTGTGACAGGAGGGAGATACCCCCGAGCTCCTGGGACACCCGACAGATGTTTTTC. Translated: CACDRREIPPSSWDTRQMFF.

This clone was counted a few times. The protein that TCRdb holds for this DNA derives from a much larger clone and differs from the translated DNA at residue 6, which likely indicates a read error; the protein shown here is translated from the DNA. The V gene is TRDV2, the J gene TRDJ1; the match to TRDD3 covers 13 bases. Looked up from germline, CDR1 is GEAIGNYY and CDR2 is EKD. V lost 3 bases, J lost 3 bases, and 15 bases stayed unmatched. This CDR3 contains 19 residues. The CDR3 DNA reads TGTGCCTGTGACCACGCTACTGGGGGATACGCGATTGAGGCCGATAAACTCATCTTT. Amino acid sequence: CACDHATGGYAIEADKLIF.

On this clone: Sequence at one end of the junction differs from germline and may be a read error. The same CDR3 can be traced to other DNA sequences in this sample. This chain uses TRDV2 with TRDJ3, with 10 bases matching TRDD3. The V gene's germline CDR1 is GEAIGNYY and CDR2 EKD. The length of the CDR3 is 20 residues. CDR3 amino acids: CACDAILGDVSSWDTRQMFF. The CDR3 nucleotides are TGTGCCTGTGACGCCATACTGGGGGATGTCAGCTCCTGGGACACCCGCCAGATGTTTTTC.

As concerns this clone: This is likely an artifact of a read error, given a far larger clone one base away. The rearrangement joins TRDV2 to TRDJ3; weak D call: TRDD3 (5 bases). Germline V gene lookup returns CDR1 GEAIGNYY and CDR2 EKD. The CDR3 spans 18 residues. The DNA for the CDR3 is TGTGCCTGTGACACCAAACTGGAGAGCTCCTGGGACGCCCGACAGATGTTTTTC. This encodes CACDTKLESSWDARQMFF.

Note on this clone: The protein TCRdb lists belongs to a much larger clone and differs from this DNA's translation at residue 14, which points to a read error; the protein shown is made from the DNA. The V and J genes are TRDV2 and TRDJ3, with 7 bases lining up with TRDD3. Germline lookup yields CDR1 GEAIGNYY and CDR2 EKD. The CDR3 covers 20 residues. The DNA for the CDR3 is TGTGCCTGTGACACCGTATTAAGGGGATATAACACCTGGGGCACCCGACAGATGTTTTTC. Its translation: CACDTVLRGYNTWGTRQMFF.

With regard to this clone: This likely traces to a read error, being one base from a far larger clone. Within the sample, other DNA sequences also encode this same CDR3. The rearrangement links TRDV2 to TRDJ1, with 13 bases fitting TRDD3. This CDR3 spans 16 amino acids. Per germline, CDR1 GEAIGNYY and CDR2 EKD. In DNA, the CDR3 is TGTGCCTGTGACGTACTGGGGGATACGTACACCGACAAACTCATCTTT. It specifies CACDVLGDTYTDKLIF.

In this sample, this clone turned up a few times. TCRdb's listed protein matches a much larger clone and diverges from this DNA's translation at residue 8, likely through a read error; the protein shown comes from the DNA. The chain employs TRDV2 and TRDJ3; a possible D gene is TRDD3 (5 bases). The CDR3 totals 20 residues. V was trimmed by 0 bases and J by 0 bases, leaving 17 bases between them. CDR1 is GEAIGNYY, CDR2 EKD, per germline. The CDR3 sequence: CACDTVLEGDSSWDTRQMFF. As DNA, the CDR3 is TGTGCCTGTGACACCGTACTGGAGGGCGATAGCTCCTGGGACACCCGACAGATGTTTTTC.

The table lists this clone with a few counts. This sequence may be a read error, since a much larger clone differs from it by one base. The V and J genes are TRDV2 and TRDJ3, with no clear D. Germline CDR1 is GEAIGNYY and CDR2 is EKD. Trimming stripped 0 bases from V and 0 bases from J, with 14 bases between. This CDR3 is 19 amino acids long. In DNA, the CDR3 is TGTGCCTGTGACACCTGGGCCGCTCCATCCTCCTGGGACACCCGACAGATGTTTTTC. As protein: CACDTWAAPSSWDTRQMFF.

This clone was seen more than once but under ten times. The TCRdb protein, from a much larger clone, departs from this DNA's translation at residue 3, likely by read error; the protein shown derives from the DNA. V gene TRDV2 combines with J gene TRDJ3; 8 bases line up with TRDD3. Looked up from germline, CDR1 is GEAIGNYY and CDR2 is EKD. The CDR3 has 19 amino acids. The CDR3 DNA sequence: TGTGCCCGTGACACCCTCACTGGGGGGTACTCCTGGGACACCCGACAGATGTTTTTC. It translates to CARDTLTGGYSWDTRQMFF.

This clone was recorded a few times. A read error is the likely source, as a far larger clone sits one nucleotide away. The CDR3: CACDKVLGGSSWDTRQVFF. The CDR3 coding sequence is TGTGCCTGTGACAAAGTACTGGGGGGGAGCTCCTGGGACACCCGACAGGTGTTTTTC. This chain uses TRDV2 with TRDJ3; 8 bases align to TRDD3. The germline V gene encodes CDR1 GEAIGNYY and CDR2 EKD. The CDR3 is 19 residues long.